Listed below are T cell receptor beta chains from one sample, sequenced in a study of T-cell memory formation after mild COVID-19. TCRdb re-called the 5' RACE reads with MiXCR, one entry per CDR3 protein. The sample comprises approximately 580,000 distinct CDR3 sequences, approximately 20% of which are singletons, and approximately 12% rests with the top ten. Sequenced: PBMCs or a T cell subset sorted from them (not recorded which). Every receptor here comes from an adult woman who had mild COVID-19 (a few samples of this study predate the infection). Cell type and time point are not known. Each CDR3 is given with its conserved first and last residue.

cdr3_aa | j_call | v_call
CASSYSASSGSNEQFF | TRBJ2-1 | TRBV6-5
CASSPRAQATNEKLFF | TRBJ1-4 | TRBV12-3/TRBV12-4
CASSSDRDLGETQYF | TRBJ2-5 | TRBV5-1
CASRLASPDTQYF | TRBJ2-3 | TRBV12-3/TRBV12-4
CASRTTGQASPHSGANVLTF | TRBJ2-6 | TRBV6-5
CASSPFGTGQNTEAFF | TRBJ1-1 | TRBV3-1
CASSLWGSGTEAFF | TRBJ1-1 | TRBV7-9
CATSDSGWSGANVLTF | TRBJ2-6 | TRBV24-1
CSARDLGASSYNEQFF | TRBJ2-1 | TRBV20-1
CSGGALNQDTQYF | TRBJ2-3 | TRBV29-1
CASSQAAAGSSYEQYF | TRBJ2-7 | TRBV4-1
CASSQRGGSYNEQFF | TRBJ2-1 | TRBV12-3/TRBV12-4
CATSRVRQGPNEQFF | TRBJ2-1 | TRBV15
CSVGVVDDGFGQYF | TRBJ2-7 | TRBV29-1
CASSEGTPRLFF | TRBJ1-4 | TRBV6-1
CASSLQGTGGFYEQYF | TRBJ2-7 | TRBV14